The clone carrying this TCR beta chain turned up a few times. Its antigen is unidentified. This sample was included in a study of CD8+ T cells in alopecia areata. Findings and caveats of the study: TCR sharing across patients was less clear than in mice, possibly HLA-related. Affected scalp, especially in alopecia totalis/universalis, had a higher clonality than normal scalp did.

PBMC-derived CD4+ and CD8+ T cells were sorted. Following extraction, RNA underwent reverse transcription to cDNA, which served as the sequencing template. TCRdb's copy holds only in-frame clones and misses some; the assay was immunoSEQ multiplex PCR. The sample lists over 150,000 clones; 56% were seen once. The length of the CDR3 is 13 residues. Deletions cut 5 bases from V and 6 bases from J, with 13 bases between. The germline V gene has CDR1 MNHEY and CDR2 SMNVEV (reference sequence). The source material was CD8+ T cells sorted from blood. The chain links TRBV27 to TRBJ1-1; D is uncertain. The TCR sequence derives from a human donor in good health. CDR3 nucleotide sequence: TGTGCCAGCAGTCTCCGGGATGGGGCTGAAGCTTTCTTT. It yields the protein CASSLRDGAEAFF.